This TCR beta chain was documented in a study of T cell repertoires in cytomegalovirus infection. Germline V gene data show CDR1 as MNHEY and CDR2 as SMNVEV (reference sequence). This CDR3 region has 14 residues. With V trimmed by 0 bases and J by 5 bases, 1 base remained unmatched. TCRdb ran MiXCR on the reads and lists one entry per CDR3 protein. This table has 230,000 or so distinct CDR3 sequences, roughly two fifths appearing once. About this clonotype itself: Antigen unknown.

The source material was CD8+ T cells from cultured PBMCs, sampled from culture after CMV antigen stimulation. This chain joins TRBV27 and TRBJ1-2, with 9 bases matching TRBD1. The origin of this receptor is a human donor in good health (CMV status not recorded). Some clones in this sample may be carry-over from other donors' samples. CDR3 bases: TGTGCCAGCAGTTTATCCGGGACAGGGTATGGCTACACCTTC. Translation: CASSLSGTGYGYTF.